The 17 T cell receptor beta chains below all came from one sample that was sequenced in a study of early T cells in non-severe SARS-CoV-2 infection. MiXCR was run by TCRdb on the 5' RACE reads, yielding one entry per CDR3 protein. The sample has just under 65,000 distinct CDR3 sequences; about an eighth are singletons. Source material: whole blood. The receptors stem from an adult who was a healthcare worker with PCR-confirmed SARS-CoV-2 infection or an uninfected control (not recorded which).

There are many counts of this clonotype. The rearrangement uses TRBV3-1 and TRBJ1-1; TRBD1 matches at 7 bases. Germline V gives CDR1 LGHDT, CDR2 YNNKEL (reference sequence). The CDR3 spans 14 residues. V lost 2 bases and J lost 4; bases outside the gene matches: 4. The CDR3 DNA is TGTGCCAGCAGCCAACAGGGGGGAGGCACTGAAGCTTTCTTT. Protein product: CASSQQGGGTEAFF. The full variable domain, its missing parts supplied by reference TRBV3-1 and TRBJ1-1, is DTAVSQTPKYLVTQMGNDKSIKCEQNLGHDTMYWYKQDSKKFLKIMFSYNNKELIINETVPNRFSPKSPDKAHLNLHINSLELGDSAVYFCASSQQGGGTEAFFGQGTRLTVV.

CDR3: CSVGSLLGDTEAFF. In DNA, the CDR3 is TGCAGCGTTGGATCCCTCCTCGGGGACACTGAAGCTTTCTTT. This chain links TRBV29-1 with TRBJ1-1; D is ambiguous. The CDR3 is 14 amino acids. Looked up from germline, CDR1 is SQVTM and CDR2 is ANQGSEA. V shed 4 bases and J shed 3 bases, with 15 bases lying between them.

This clonotype was recorded at least ten times. The chain uses TRBV7-2 and TRBJ1-4; 9 nucleotides agree with TRBD1. The CDR3 contains 15 residues. The germline V gene has CDR1 SGHTA and CDR2 FQGNSA. J was trimmed by 1 base and V by 5 bases; bases with no gene match: 2. CDR3 in DNA: TGTGCCAGCAGCACAGGGGGCAGAACTAATGAAAAACTGTTTTTT. It codes for CASSTGGRTNEKLFF. The full variable domain, in which reference TRBV7-2 and TRBJ1-4 provide the parts outside the CDR3, is GAGVSQSPSNKVTEKGKDVELRCDPISGHTALYWYRQSLGQGLEFLIYFQGNSAPDKSGLPSDRFSAERTGGSVSTLTIQRTQQEDSAVYLCASSTGGRTNEKLFFGSGTQLSVL.

The chain uses TRBV5-4 and TRBJ2-3; TRBD1 agrees at 9 bases. Trimming cost V 3 bases and J 1 base; bases outside gene matches: 3. This CDR3 spans 15 amino acids. CDR1 and CDR2 (germline): SGHNT, YYREEE (reference sequence). The CDR3 bases are TGTGCCAGCAGCTGGCGGACAGGGGGCACAGATACGCAGTATTTT. Translation: CASSWRTGGTDTQYF.

This clonotype showed up just a few times. CDR3 in amino acids: CASGWFLYEQYF. CDR3 nucleotide sequence: TGTGCCAGCGGCTGGTTTTTATACGAGCAGTACTTC. This chain uses TRBV7-2 with TRBJ2-7; no clear D. The CDR3 is made up of 12 amino acids. CDR1 is SGHTA and CDR2 is FQGNSA in the germline V gene. V dropped 8 bases and J dropped 4 bases, with 12 bases sitting between them.

This clonotype has ten or more counts. This sequence joins TRBV7-3 and TRBJ2-3; possibly TRBD2 for D (6 bases). The V and J ends lost 1 base and 7 bases respectively, with 18 bases between them. Germline CDR1 SGHTA, CDR2 FQGTGA. CDR3 length: 16 amino acids. CDR3 sequence (DNA): TGTGCCAGCAGCTTAAACGGGGGTTCCACGGGGAATACGCAGTATTTT. The encoded protein is CASSLNGGSTGNTQYF.

This clonotype was seen repeatedly, ten times or more. This chain connects TRBV7-9 to TRBJ1-4; D is perhaps TRBD1 (5 bases). This CDR3 region has 14 residues. The germline V and J ends were trimmed by 2 bases and 5 bases, with 9 bases remaining between them. The germline CDR1 and CDR2 sequences are SEHNR and FQNEAQ (reference sequence). This CDR3 reads CASSLQGGNEKLFF. CDR3 bases: TGTGCCAGCAGCTTACAGGGCGGCAATGAAAAACTGTTTTTT.

V gene TRBV19 combines with J gene TRBJ1-1, with TRBD1 matching over 8 bases. Germline CDR1 LNHDA, CDR2 SQIVND (reference sequence). CDR3 length: 15 amino acids. Trimming took 3 bases from V and 5 from J; bases not matched to a gene: 8. The CDR3 region is CASSIRGQGPTEAFF. DNA for the CDR3: TGTGCCAGTAGTATTCGAGGACAGGGACCTACTGAAGCTTTCTTT.

This clonotype showed up just a few times. The V call is TRBV20-1, the J call TRBJ1-2; the D is unclear. The germline V and J ends were trimmed by 5 bases and 4 bases, with 14 bases remaining between them. The CDR3 loop spans 13 amino acids. Germline loops: CDR1 DFQATT, CDR2 SNEGSKA (reference sequence). CDR3 sequence: CSASTVPFYGYTF. The CDR3 DNA sequence: TGCAGTGCTTCAACAGTCCCATTCTATGGCTACACCTTC.

The CDR3, as DNA: TGTGCCATCAGTGACCGGTTACAGGGCGATTCACCCCTCCACTTT. Amino acids: CAISDRLQGDSPLHF. J is TRBJ1-6 and V is TRBV10-3; D might be TRBD1 (6 bases). CDR1 and CDR2 (germline): ENHRY, SYGVKD. V dropped 3 bases and J dropped 8 bases, with 14 bases sitting between them. The CDR3 is 15 amino acids.

V gene TRBV6-1 combines with J gene TRBJ2-7; D is possibly TRBD2 (5 bases). Germline V gene lookup returns CDR1 MNHNS and CDR2 SASEGT. V lost 7 bases and J 1 base, leaving 11 bases between the germline ends. CDR3 length: 13 residues. The CDR3 DNA is TGTGCCAGCATGGCGAGGACTTCCTACGAGCAGTACTTC. Translation gives CASMARTSYEQYF.

This clonotype was detected only a few times. The chain combines TRBV5-4 with TRBJ1-2; 10 bases agree with TRBD1. After removal of 3 bases from V and 5 bases from J, the junction contained 10 bases not matched to a gene. The CDR3 runs 16 residues. Germline V gene sequence: CDR1 SGHNT, CDR2 YYREEE (reference sequence). The CDR3, as DNA: TGTGCCAGCAGCTCGGACGGGGACAGGGGATATTATGGCTACACCTTC. It is translated as CASSSDGDRGYYGYTF.

This clonotype showed up many times. CDR3: CASSRSAPSYYGYTF. The CDR3 DNA is TGTGCCAGCAGTCGAAGCGCGCCTTCTTACTATGGCTACACCTTC. This chain connects TRBV6-6 to TRBJ1-2; D unresolved. The V and J ends lost 5 bases and 3 bases respectively, with 16 bases between them. Germline loops: CDR1 MNHNY, CDR2 SVGAGI (reference sequence). The CDR3 length is 15 residues.

This clonotype was detected only a few times. The chain recombines TRBV5-4 with TRBJ2-7; 10 positions match TRBD2. CDR1 SGHNT and CDR2 YYREEE come from the germline V gene (reference sequence). V dropped 4 bases and J dropped 2; count of bases not matched to a gene: 6. The CDR3 has 15 residues. CDR3 amino acids: CASSPYGLAAYEQYF. CDR3 DNA sequence: TGTGCCAGCAGCCCCTACGGACTAGCGGCCTACGAGCAGTACTTC.

This clonotype was found once. J is TRBJ1-6 and V is TRBV3-1; tentative D call: TRBD1 (6 bases). Germline CDR1 LGHDT, CDR2 YNNKEL (reference sequence). Deletions cut 4 bases from V and 8 bases from J, with 15 bases between. The CDR3 totals 15 residues. CDR3 region: CASSPHRDLDSPLHF. The CDR3 DNA reads as TGTGCCAGCAGCCCTCACAGGGATTTGGATTCACCCCTCCACTTT.

Written as DNA, the CDR3 is TGCGCCAGCAGCCAAGATCGGGAGGGACTAGCGGGGGGCCCACCCACAGATACGCAGTATTTT. It is translated as CASSQDREGLAGGPPTDTQYF. The gene calls are TRBV4-1 and TRBJ2-3; 15 bases fit TRBD2. The CDR3 covers 21 residues. The ends lost 0 bases at V and 2 bases at J; junction bases unmatched: 12. Germline V gene sequence: CDR1 MGHRA, CDR2 YSYEKL.

This clonotype was counted only a few times. The chain carries TRBV2 and TRBJ2-7; no firm D call. Trimming shortened V by 7 bases and J by 6 bases, and 13 bases separated the two germline ends. The germline gives CDR1 SNHLY, CDR2 FYNNEI. The length of the CDR3 is 12 residues. CDR3 protein: CASMEVRVEQYF. DNA of the CDR3: TGTGCCAGCATGGAAGTAAGGGTCGAGCAGTACTTC.